The TCR beta chain described here comes from a study of Ad26.COV2.S vaccination and SARS-CoV-2 variants. Some clones are missing from TCRdb's copy, which holds only in-frame ones; the method was immunoSEQ multiplex PCR. The sample lists about 480,000 clones, around nine tenths seen once, with roughly 13% in the top ten. Treatment noted: roughly 19 received Ad26.COV2.S at low or high dose, single or two shots; roughly five received placebo; per-sample allocation not given. After the first vaccine or placebo injection, samples were drawn on day 63. The CDR3 is 15 amino acids. Germline CDR1 reads SGHNT; CDR2 reads YENEEA. Deletions cut 1 base from V and 4 bases from J, with 10 bases between.

The chain is built from TRBV11-3 and TRBJ2-2; D possibly corresponds to TRBD1 (5 bases). The source is a person aged 18-65 years who received the Ad26.COV2.S COVID-19 vaccine or a placebo. Sequences were derived from peripheral blood, sampled in a trial of Ad26.COV2.S vaccine versus placebo. CDR3 in DNA: TGTGCCAGCAGCTTAGGAGACAGAAGCACCGGGGAGCTGTTTTTT. Translation: CASSLGDRSTGELFF.